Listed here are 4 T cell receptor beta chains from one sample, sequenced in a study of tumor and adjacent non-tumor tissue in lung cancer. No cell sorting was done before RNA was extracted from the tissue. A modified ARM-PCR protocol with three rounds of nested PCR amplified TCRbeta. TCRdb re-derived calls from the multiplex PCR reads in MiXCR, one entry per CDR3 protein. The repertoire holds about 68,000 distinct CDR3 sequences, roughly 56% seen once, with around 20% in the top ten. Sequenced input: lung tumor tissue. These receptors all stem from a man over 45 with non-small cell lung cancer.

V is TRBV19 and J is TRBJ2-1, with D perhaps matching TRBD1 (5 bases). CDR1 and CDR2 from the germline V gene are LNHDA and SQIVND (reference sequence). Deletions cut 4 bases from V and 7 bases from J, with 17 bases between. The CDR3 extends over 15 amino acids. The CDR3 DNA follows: TGTGCCAGTAGTAAAGATATTGCAGGGCGGAATGAGCAGTTCTTC. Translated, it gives CASSKDIAGRNEQFF.

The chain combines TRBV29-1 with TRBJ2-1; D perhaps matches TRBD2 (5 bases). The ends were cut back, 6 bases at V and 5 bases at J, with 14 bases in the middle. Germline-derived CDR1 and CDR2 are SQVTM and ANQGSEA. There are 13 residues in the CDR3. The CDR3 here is CSVRASRHNEQFF. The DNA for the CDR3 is TGCAGCGTGAGGGCTAGCCGCCACAATGAGCAGTTCTTC.

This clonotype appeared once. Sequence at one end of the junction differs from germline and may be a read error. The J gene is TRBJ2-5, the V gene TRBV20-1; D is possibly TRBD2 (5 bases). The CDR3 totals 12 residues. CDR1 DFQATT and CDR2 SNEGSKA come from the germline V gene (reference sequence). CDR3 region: CSTRKGPGDQYF. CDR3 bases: TGCAGTACTAGAAAAGGGCCCGGGGACCAGTACTTC.

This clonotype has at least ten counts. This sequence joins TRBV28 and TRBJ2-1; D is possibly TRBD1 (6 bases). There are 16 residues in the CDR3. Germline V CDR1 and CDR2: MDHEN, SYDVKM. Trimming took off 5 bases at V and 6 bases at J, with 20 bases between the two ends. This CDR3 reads CASSKTGGAFFNEQFF. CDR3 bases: TGTGCCAGCAGTAAGACTGGGGGCGCTTTTTTCAATGAGCAGTTCTTC.